This T cell receptor (beta chain) was observed in a study of T-cell memory formation after mild COVID-19 (dated by TCRdb to the early 2020s). With regard to the full study: Most TCR sequence clusters were specific to one of the two donors. In two donors, T-cell clones that expanded and contracted after mild COVID-19 were followed by sequencing TCRalpha and TCRbeta repertoires longitudinally. Two young, previously healthy adult volunteers, one female and one male, were included in the cohort.

The instrument given in TCRdb is Illumina NovaSeq 6000. cDNA libraries for TCRalpha and TCRbeta were prepared by 5'RACE using constant-segment primers, with sample barcodes and unique molecular identifiers added. Trizol reagent was used to extract RNA from every sample. Library amplification was performed in two PCR steps, and a second sample barcode and Illumina TruSeq adapters were introduced in the second step. Sequencing of the libraries was done on an Illumina NovaSeq, producing 2 x 150 bp paired-end reads. Per the authors' processing: Reads were demultiplexed and collapsed into UMI-guided consensus sequences with migec v1.2.7. Using mixcr v2.1.11, UMI consensuses were aligned to TRA and TRB V and J templates and then assembled into clonotypes. Clonotypes were classified as expanded or contracted when called significant by both edgeR and NoisET, with noise models trained on biological replicates. For edgeR calls, the thresholds were a false discovery rate-adjusted p below 0.01 and a log2 fold-change of 1. PCA with hierarchical clustering of max-normalized trajectories of the 1000 most abundant clonotypes was used as exploratory dynamics analysis. Each responding clone was given a CD4 or CD8 phenotype based on the CD4+ and CD8+ repertoires, which had been sequenced separately. TCRdb applied fastp at Q25 and MiXCR to the public reads, then kept only in-frame beta chains. When rows share a CDR3 protein, they turn into one entry using the most common DNA and genes. The V and J calls follow TCRdb's processing rather than the paper's. The sample profile shows 250,000 or so distinct CDR3 sequences; about a sixth of them were found once. The ten biggest clones cover 23% of the sample.

Including cysteine and phenylalanine, the CDR3 has 15 amino acids. Only the CDR3 DNA is retained, 45 bases long and in frame from the first base. A distance of 20 bases separates the germline ends of V and J, which lose 8 bases and 5 bases respectively. The CDR1 and CDR2 encoded by the germline V gene are MNHEY and SVGEGT. PBMCs were isolated by Ficoll-Paque density gradient centrifugation. This clonotype was detected only a few times. Its antigen target is currently unknown. No base qualities exist here, and no much larger clone lies one base off it. The paper's findings and limits, for the study overall: Whether the second-wave clones peaking on day 37 were SARS-CoV-2 specific was not confirmed. Some responding clones were detected in pre-infection memory, suggesting pre-existing cross-reactive memory T cells joined the SARS-CoV-2 response. From day 15 to 85, contracting clones showed balanced CD4/CD8 phenotypes, whereas a second wave of clones that expanded from day 15 to 37 leaned towards CD4+. Contracting CD4+ clones were found mainly in CM and EM memory subsets, while CD8+ clones were enriched in EMRA. Only a couple of mild cases were covered in the study, and larger cohorts including severe cases with pre-infection samples were considered necessary.

The clonotype originates from a man aged 18 to 29 who had mild COVID-19 (a few samples of this study predate the infection). The sample titles of this study are shuffled in the database, so cell type and time point are left out; the donor was told from shared clones. Sequencing was carried out using PBMCs or a T cell subset sorted from them (not recorded which). The chain uses TRBV6-2 or TRBV6-3 and TRBJ2-3, with the D gene call left open. The DNA reads as follows: TGTGCCAGCTCTTCCGTTGCAGAGCTGCAAGATACGCAGTATTTT. This sequence encodes CASSSVAELQDTQYF.